The present T cell receptor beta chain was sequenced within a study of cytomegalovirus exposure and HLA in healthy donors. Study conclusions and caveats: The study labeled fewer than 200 TCR beta chains cytomegalovirus-associated.

In its sample, this clone was seen once. Antigen: not known. The primer mix had 60 Vbeta and 13 Jbeta primers. Only in-frame clones appear in the TCRdb table, and some are missing; sequencing was by immunoSEQ multiplex PCR. The profile shows 140,000 or so clones, 75% to 90% of them singletons. Healthy bone marrow donors made up the donor group. V lost 4 bases and J 2 bases, leaving 10 bases between the germline ends. CDR3 length equals 13 residues. The germline gives CDR1 SGHDT, CDR2 YYEEEE. The rearrangement links TRBV5-6 to TRBJ2-7, with D maybe TRBD2 (5 bases). The receptor comes from a female donor in good health and CMV-seronegative. The sequenced material came from PBMCs. The CDR3 region is CASSQDLAYEQYF. CDR3 nucleotide sequence: TGTGCCAGCAGCCAGGACTTGGCCTACGAGCAGTACTTC.